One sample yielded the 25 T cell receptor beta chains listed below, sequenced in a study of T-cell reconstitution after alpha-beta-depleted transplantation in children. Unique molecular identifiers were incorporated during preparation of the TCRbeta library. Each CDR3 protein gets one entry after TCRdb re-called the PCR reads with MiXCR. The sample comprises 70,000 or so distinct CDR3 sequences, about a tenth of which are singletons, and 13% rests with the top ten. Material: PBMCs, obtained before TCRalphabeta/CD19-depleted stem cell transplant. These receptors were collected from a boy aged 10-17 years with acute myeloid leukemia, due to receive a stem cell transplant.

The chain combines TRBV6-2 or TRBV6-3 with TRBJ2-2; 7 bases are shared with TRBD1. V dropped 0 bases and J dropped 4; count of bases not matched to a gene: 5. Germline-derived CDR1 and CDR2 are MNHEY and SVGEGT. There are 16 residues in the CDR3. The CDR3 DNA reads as TGTGCCAGCAGTTACTCGACAGGGATCGGCACCGGGGAGCTGTTTTTT. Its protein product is CASSYSTGIGTGELFF.

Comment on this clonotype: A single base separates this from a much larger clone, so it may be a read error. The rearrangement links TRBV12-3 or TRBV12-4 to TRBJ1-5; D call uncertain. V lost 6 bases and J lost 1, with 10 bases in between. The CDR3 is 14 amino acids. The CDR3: CASSCDKSNQPQHF. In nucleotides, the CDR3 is TGTGCCAGCAGCTGCGACAAAAGCAATCAGCCCCAGCATTTT.

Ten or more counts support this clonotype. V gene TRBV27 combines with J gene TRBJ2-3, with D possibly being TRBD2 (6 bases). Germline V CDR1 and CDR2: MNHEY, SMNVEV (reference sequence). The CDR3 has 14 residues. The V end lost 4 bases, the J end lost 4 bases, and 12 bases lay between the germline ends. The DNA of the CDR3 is TGTGCCAGCAGTTGGTTGGGGAGGCCAGATACGCAGTATTTT. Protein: CASSWLGRPDTQYF.

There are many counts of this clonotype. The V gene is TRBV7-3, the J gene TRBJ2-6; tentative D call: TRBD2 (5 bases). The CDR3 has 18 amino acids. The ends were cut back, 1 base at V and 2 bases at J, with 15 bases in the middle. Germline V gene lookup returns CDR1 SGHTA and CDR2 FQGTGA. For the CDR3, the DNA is TGTGCCAGCAGCTTAATTGGAGTATCGGGGACTGGGGCCAACGTCCTGACTTTC. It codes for CASSLIGVSGTGANVLTF.

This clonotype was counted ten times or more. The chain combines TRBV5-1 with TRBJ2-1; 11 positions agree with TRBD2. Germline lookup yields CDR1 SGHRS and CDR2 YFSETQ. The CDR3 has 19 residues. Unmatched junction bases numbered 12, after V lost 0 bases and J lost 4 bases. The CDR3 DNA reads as TGCGCCAGCAGCTTGGAGGTAGCGGGAGGGCCGAAAGTTTACAATGAGCAGTTCTTC. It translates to CASSLEVAGGPKVYNEQFF.

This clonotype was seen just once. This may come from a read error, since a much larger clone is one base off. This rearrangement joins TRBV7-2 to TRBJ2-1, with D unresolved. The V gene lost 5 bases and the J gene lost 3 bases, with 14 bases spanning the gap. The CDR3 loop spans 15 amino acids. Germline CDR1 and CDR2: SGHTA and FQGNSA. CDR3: CASSPGLGDYNEQFF. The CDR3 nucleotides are TGTGCCAGCAGCCCAGGTCTTGGGGACTACAATGAGCAGTTCTTC.

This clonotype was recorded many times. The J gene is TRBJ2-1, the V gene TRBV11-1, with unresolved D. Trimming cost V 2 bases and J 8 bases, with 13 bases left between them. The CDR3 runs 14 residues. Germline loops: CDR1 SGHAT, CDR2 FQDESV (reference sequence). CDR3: CASSLPSARDEQFF. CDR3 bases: TGTGCCAGCAGCTTACCAAGCGCAAGGGATGAGCAGTTCTTC.

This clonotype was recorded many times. CDR3 region: CASGLVNTIYF. The CDR3 bases are TGTGCCAGCGGGCTCGTGAACACCATATATTTT. The genes are TRBV18 and TRBJ1-3, with no clear D. Trimming pared 8 bases from V and 7 bases from J, leaving 9 bases between. This CDR3 contains 11 residues. Germline loops: CDR1 KGHSH, CDR2 LQKENI.

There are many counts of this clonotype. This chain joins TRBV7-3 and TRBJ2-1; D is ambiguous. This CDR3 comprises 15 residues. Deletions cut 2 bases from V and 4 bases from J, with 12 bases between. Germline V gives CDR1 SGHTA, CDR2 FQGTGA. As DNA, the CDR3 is TGTGCCAGCAGCTTAGATTCCCAAGGTTACAATGAGCAGTTCTTC. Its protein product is CASSLDSQGYNEQFF.

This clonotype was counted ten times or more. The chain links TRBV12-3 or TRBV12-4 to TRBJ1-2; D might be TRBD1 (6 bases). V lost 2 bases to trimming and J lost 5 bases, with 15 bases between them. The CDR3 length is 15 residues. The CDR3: CASSLSGAWIYGYTF. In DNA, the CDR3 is TGTGCCAGCAGTTTATCAGGGGCGTGGATATATGGCTACACCTTC.

CDR3 DNA: TGTGCCACCAGCAGGTTTGGGACGACAGGGACCTATCAGCCCCAGCATTTT. This gives the protein CATSRFGTTGTYQPQHF. This chain uses TRBV15 with TRBJ1-5; TRBD1 agrees at 7 bases. CDR3 length: 17 amino acids. V lost 3 bases, J lost 5 bases, and 13 bases stayed unmatched. CDR1 and CDR2 from the germline V gene are LNHNV and YYDKDF (reference sequence). Using reference TRBV15 and TRBJ1-5 for the parts outside the CDR3, the full variable domain is DAMVIQNPRYQVTQFGKPVTLSCSQTLNHNVMYWYQQKSSQAPKLLFHYYDKDFNNEADTPDNFQSRRPNTSFCFLDIRSPGLGDTAMYLCATSRFGTTGTYQPQHFGDGTRLSIL.

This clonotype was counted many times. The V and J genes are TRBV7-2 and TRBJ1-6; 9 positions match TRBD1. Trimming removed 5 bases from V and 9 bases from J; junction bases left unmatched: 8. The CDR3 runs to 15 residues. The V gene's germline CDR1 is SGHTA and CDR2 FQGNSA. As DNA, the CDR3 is TGTGCCAGCAGCCTACTACAGGGGGCGGGTTCACCCCTCCACTTT. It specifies CASSLLQGAGSPLHF. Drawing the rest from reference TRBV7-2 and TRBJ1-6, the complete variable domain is GAGVSQSPSNKVTEKGKDVELRCDPISGHTALYWYRQSLGQGLEFLIYFQGNSAPDKSGLPSDRFSAERTGGSVSTLTIQRTQQEDSAVYLCASSLLQGAGSPLHFGNGTRLTVT.

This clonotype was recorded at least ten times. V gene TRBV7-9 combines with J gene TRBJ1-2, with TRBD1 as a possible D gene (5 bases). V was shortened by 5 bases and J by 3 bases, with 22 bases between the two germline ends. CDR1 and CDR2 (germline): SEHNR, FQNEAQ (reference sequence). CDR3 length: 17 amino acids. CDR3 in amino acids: CASSILTPGAGHYGYTF. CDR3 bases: TGTGCCAGCAGCATTCTGACCCCCGGCGCGGGACACTATGGCTACACCTTC.

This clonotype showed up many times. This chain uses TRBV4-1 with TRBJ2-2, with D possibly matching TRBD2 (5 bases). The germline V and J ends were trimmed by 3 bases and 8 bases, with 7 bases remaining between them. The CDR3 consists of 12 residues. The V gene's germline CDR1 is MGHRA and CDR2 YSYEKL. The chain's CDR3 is CASSHAGGELFF. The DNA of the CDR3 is TGCGCCAGCAGCCACGCGGGTGGGGAGCTGTTTTTT.

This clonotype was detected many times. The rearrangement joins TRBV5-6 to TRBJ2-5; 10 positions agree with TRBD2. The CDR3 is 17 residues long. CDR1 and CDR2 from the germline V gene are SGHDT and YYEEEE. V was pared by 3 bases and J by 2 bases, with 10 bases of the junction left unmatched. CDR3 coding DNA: TGTGCCAGCAGCTGGGCGGGGACTAGCGTGAGTCAAGAGACCCAGTACTTC. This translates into CASSWAGTSVSQETQYF.

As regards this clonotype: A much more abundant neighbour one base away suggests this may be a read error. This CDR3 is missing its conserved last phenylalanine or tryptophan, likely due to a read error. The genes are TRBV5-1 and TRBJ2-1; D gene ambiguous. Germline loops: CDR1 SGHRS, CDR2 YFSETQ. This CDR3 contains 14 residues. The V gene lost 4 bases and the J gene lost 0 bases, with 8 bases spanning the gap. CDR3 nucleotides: TGCGCCAGCAGCGGTTCGGGCTCCTACAATGAGCAGTTCTGC. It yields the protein CASSGSGSYNEQFC.

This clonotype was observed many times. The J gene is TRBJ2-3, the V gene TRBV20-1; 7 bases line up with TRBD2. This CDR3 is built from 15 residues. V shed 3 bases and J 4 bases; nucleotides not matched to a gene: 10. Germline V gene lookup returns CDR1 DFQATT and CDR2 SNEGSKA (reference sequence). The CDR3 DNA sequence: TGCAGTGCTAGGAGGGTAACGGGGGGTCCAGATACGCAGTATTTT. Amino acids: CSARRVTGGPDTQYF.

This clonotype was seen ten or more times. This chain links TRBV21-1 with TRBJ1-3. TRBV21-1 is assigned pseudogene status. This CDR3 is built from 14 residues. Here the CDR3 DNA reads TGTGCCAGCAACGTCGGGGAAGGAGAAAACACCATATATTTT. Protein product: CASNVGEGENTIYF.

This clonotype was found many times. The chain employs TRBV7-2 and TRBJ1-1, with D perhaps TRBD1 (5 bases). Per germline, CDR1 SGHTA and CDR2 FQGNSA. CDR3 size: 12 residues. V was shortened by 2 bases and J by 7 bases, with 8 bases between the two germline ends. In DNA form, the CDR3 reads TGTGCCAGCAGCTTAAGAAGGGGTGAAGCTTTCTTT. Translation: CASSLRRGEAFF.

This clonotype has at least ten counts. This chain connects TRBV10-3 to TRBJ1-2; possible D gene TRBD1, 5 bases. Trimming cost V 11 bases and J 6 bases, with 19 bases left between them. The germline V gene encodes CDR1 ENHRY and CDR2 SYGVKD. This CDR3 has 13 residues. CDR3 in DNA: TGTGCCTTCCAGGAGGAAGGGGCGCATGGCTACACCTTC. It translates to CAFQEEGAHGYTF.

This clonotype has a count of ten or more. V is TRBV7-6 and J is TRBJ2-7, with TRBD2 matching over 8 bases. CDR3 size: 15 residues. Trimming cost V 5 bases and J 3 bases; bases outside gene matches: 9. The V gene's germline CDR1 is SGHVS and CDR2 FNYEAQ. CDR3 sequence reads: CASSVYATSDYEQYF. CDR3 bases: TGTGCCAGCAGCGTGTATGCGACTAGCGACTACGAGCAGTACTTC.

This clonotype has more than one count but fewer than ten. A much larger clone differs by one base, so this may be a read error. The CDR3 nucleotides read TGTGCCAGCAGTTGGGCAGTCTGGGACCGCGGGACCCAGTACTTC. Translating it yields CASSWAVWDRGTQYF. This sequence joins TRBV7-9 and TRBJ2-5; D is perhaps TRBD1 or TRBD2 (5 bases each). The V and J ends lost 6 bases and 7 bases respectively, with 21 bases between them. Germline CDR1 SEHNR, CDR2 FQNEAQ (reference sequence). The CDR3 is 15 residues long. The full variable domain, its missing parts supplied by reference TRBV7-9 and TRBJ2-5, is DTGVSQNPRHKITKRGQNVTFRCDPISEHNRLYWYRQTLGQGPEFLTYFQNEAQLEKSRLLSDRFSAERPKGSFSTLEIQRTEQGDSAMYLCASSWAVWDRGTQYFGPGTRLLVL.

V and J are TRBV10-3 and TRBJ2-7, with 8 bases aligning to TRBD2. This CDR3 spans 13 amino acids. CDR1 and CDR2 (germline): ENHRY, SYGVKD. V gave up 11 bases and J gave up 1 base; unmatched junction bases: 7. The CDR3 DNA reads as TGTGCCGTTGGAGCGGGGGTGTCCTACGAGCAGTACGTC. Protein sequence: CAVGAGVSYEQYV.

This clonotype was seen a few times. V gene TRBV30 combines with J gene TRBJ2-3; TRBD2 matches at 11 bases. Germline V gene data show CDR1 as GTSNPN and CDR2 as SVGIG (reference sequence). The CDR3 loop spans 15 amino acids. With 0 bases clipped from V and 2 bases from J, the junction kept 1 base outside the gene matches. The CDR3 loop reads CAWSVTSGTTDTQYF. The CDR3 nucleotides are TGTGCCTGGAGTGTGACTAGCGGGACCACAGATACGCAGTATTTT. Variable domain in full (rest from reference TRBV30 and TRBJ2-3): SQTIHQWPATLVQPVGSPLSLECTVEGTSNPNLYWYRQAAGRGLQLLFYSVGIGQISSEVPQNLSASRPQDRQFILSSKKLLLSDSGFYLCAWSVTSGTTDTQYFGPGTRLTVL.

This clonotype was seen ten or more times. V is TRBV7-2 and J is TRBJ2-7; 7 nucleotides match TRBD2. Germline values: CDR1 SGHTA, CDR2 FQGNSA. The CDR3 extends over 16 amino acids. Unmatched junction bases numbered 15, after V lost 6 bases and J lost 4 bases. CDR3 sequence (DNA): TGTGCCAGCAGTCTAGAAAGGGCGGGAGTCCGTTACGAGCAGTACTTC. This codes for CASSLERAGVRYEQYF.